Sequencing of this TCR beta chain was carried out in a study of spatial heterogeneity in lung cancer. General study findings and limits: Mutation counts in tumors were tracked by counts of expanded intratumoral alpha and beta TCRs.

Note on this clonotype: Its antigen is still unknown.

Looked up from germline, CDR1 is KGHSH and CDR2 is LQKENI. The CDR3 has 14 residues. The junction had 2 bases not matched to a gene; V was cut back by 3 bases and J by 5 bases. Time point indicated: sample taken at primary tumor resection. Donation came from roughly 72 patients with untreated early-stage non-small cell lung cancer. TCRdb reanalysed the 5' RACE reads using MiXCR and keeps one entry per CDR3 protein. The table has some 23,000 distinct CDR3 sequences, 5% to 7% seen once. The chain links TRBV18 to TRBJ1-4; 8 nucleotides align to TRBD1. This specimen was lung tumor tissue, taken at surgery. This TCR came from a male donor with early-stage non-small cell lung cancer. CDR3 nucleotide sequence: TGTGCCAGCTCACCTTGGACAGGGAATGAAAAACTGTTTTTT. It codes for CASSPWTGNEKLFF.